This T cell receptor (beta chain) comes out of a study of blood T cell repertoires in COVID-19. Sequencing was performed with immunoSEQ multiplex PCR; in TCRdb, only in-frame clones are kept and a portion is missing. Of about 320,000 clones listed, 85% are singletons. Trimming removed 0 bases from V and 0 bases from J, with 9 bases in between. This CDR3 has 17 residues. Germline V lookup: CDR1 LGHDT, CDR2 YNNKEL (reference sequence). This sequence was found in a woman aged 25 to 39 who had been exposed to COVID-19. This chain joins TRBV3-1 (or the pseudogene TRBV3-2) and TRBJ1-6; TRBD1 is a possible D gene (6 bases). The sequenced material came from PBMCs or T cells enriched from blood (not recorded which). This CDR3 reads CASSQDPQGSYNSPLHF. The CDR3 DNA reads as TGTGCCAGCAGCCAAGACCCACAGGGCTCCTATAATTCACCCCTCCACTTT.